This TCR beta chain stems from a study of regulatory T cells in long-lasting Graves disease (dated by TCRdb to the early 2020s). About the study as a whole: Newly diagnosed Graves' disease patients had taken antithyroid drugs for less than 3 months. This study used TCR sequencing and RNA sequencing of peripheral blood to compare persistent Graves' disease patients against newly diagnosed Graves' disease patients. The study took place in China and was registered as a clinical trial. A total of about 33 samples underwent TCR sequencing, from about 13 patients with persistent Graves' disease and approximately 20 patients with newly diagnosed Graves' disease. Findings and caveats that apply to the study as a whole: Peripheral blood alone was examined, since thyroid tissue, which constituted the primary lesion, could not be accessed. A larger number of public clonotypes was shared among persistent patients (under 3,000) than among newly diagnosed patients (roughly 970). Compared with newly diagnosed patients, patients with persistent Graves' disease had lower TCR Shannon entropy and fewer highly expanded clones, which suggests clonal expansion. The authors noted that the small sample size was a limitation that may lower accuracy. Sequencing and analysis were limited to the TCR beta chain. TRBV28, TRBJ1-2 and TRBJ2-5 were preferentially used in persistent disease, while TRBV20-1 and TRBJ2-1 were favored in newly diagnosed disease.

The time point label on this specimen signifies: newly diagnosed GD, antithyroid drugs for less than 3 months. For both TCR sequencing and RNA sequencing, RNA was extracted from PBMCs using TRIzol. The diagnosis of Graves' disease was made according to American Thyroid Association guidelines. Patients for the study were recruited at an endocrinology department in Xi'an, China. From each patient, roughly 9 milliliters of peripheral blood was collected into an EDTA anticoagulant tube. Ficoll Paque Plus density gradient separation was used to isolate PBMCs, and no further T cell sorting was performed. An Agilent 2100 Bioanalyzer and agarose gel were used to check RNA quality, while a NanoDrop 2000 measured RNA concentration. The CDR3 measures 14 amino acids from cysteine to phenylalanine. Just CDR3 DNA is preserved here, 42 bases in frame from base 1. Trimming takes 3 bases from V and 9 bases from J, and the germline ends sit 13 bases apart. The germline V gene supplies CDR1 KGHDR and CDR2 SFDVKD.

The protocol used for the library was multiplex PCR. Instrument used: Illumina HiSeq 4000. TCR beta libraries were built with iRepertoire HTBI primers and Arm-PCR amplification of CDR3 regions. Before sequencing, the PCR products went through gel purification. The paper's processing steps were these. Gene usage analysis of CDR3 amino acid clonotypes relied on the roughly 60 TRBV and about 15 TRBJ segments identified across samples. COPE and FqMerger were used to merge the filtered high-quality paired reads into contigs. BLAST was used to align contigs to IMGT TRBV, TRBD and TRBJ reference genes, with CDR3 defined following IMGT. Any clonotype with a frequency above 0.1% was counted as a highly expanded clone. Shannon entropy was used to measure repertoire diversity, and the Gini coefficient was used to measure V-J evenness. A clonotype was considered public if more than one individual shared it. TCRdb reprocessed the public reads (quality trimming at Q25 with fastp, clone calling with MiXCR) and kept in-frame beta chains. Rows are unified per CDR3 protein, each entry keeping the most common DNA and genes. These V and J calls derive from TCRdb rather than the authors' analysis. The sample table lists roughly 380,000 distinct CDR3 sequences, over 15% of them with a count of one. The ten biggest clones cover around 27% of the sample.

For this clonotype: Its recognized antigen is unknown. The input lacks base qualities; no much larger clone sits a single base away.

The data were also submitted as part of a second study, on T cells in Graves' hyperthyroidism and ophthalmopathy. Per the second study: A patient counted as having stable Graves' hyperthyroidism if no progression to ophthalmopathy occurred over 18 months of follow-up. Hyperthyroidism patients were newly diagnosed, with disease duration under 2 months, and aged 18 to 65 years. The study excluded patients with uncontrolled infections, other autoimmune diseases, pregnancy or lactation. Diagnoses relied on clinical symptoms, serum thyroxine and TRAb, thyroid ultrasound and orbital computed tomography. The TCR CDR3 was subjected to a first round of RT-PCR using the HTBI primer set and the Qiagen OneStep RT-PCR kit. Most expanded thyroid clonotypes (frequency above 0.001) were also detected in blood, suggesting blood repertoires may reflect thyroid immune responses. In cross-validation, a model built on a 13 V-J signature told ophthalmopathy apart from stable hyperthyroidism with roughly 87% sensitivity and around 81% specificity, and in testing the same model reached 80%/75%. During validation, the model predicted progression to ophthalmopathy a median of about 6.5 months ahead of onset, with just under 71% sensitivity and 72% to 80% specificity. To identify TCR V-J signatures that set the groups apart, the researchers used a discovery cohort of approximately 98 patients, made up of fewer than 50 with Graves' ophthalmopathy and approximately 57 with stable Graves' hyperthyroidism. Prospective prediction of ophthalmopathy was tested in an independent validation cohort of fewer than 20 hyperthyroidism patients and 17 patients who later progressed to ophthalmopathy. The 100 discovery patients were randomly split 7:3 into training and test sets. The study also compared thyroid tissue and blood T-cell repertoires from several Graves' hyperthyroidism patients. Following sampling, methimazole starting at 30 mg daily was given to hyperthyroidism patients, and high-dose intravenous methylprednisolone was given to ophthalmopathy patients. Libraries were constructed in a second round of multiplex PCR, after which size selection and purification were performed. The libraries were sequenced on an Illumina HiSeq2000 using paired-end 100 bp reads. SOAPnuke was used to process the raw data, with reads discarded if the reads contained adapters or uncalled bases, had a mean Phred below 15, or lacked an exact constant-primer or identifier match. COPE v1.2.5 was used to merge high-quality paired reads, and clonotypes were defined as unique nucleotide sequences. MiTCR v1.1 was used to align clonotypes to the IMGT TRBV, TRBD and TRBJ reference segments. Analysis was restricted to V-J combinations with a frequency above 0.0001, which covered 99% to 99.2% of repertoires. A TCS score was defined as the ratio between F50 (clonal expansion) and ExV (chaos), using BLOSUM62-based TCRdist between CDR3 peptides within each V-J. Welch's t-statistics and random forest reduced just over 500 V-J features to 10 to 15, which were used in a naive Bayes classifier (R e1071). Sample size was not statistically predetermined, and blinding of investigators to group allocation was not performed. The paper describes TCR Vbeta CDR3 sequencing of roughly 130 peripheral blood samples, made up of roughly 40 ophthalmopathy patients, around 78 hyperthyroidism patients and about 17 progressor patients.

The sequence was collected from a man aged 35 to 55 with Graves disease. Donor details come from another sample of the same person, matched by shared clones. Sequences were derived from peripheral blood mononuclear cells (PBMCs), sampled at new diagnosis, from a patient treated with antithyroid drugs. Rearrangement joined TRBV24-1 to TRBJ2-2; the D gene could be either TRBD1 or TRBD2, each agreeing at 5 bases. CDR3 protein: CATSDPGRGRELFF. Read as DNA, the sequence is TGTGCCACCAGTGATCCGGGAAGGGGCCGGGAGCTGTTTTTT.